This passage covers 5 T cell receptor beta chains from one sample sequenced in a study of graft-versus-host responses after intestinal transplantation. Antigen specificity for these receptors is unknown. Produced via immunoSEQ multiplex PCR; TCRdb's table is partial and in-frame only. The table shows over 40,000 clones, with roughly 84% occurring only once. Sample: unstimulated CD4+ T cells sorted from spleen or lymph node cells, taken before transplant. These receptor sequences come from a human donor who was the organ donor for an intestinal transplant.

The chain has TRBV18 and TRBJ1-2; 7 nucleotides match TRBD1. Germline CDR1 reads KGHSH; CDR2 reads LQKENI. Trimming removed 1 base from V and 8 bases from J; junction bases left unmatched: 10. CDR3 size: 15 residues. CDR3 coding DNA: TGTGCCAGCTCACCACTGGGCGAGGGGGCTCGCGGCTACACCTTC. Protein product: CASSPLGEGARGYTF.

This chain uses TRBV12-2 with TRBJ2-7; the D call of TRBD2 is as the table states it, not checked on the DNA. TRBV12-2 is flagged as a pseudogene. The CDR3 contains 14 residues. CDR3 sequence: CASRPRTSSYEQYF. In DNA, the CDR3 is TGTGCAAGTCGACCGAGGACTAGCTCCTACGAGCAGTACTTC.

The chain carries TRBV7-2 and TRBJ1-5; D may be TRBD1 (5 bases). V was clipped by 3 bases and J by 2 bases, with 5 bases between them. This CDR3 has 13 amino acids. Germline loops: CDR1 SGHTA, CDR2 FQGNSA. Here the CDR3 reads CASSFRGNQPQHF. The CDR3 region has the DNA TGTGCCAGCAGCTTCAGGGGCAATCAGCCCCAGCATTTT.

This chain links TRBV10-1 with TRBJ2-5; tentatively, D is TRBD1 or TRBD2 (6 bases each). Trimming took off 2 bases at V and 5 bases at J, with 15 bases between the two ends. From germline, CDR1 is WNHNN and CDR2 SYGVQD (reference sequence). This CDR3 region has 15 residues. CDR3 protein: CASSEGGPEAETQYF. As DNA, the CDR3 is TGCGCCAGCAGTGAGGGGGGGCCCGAGGCGGAGACCCAGTACTTC.

J is TRBJ2-7 and V is TRBV6-5; 10 bases are a match to TRBD1. The ends lost 6 bases at V and 4 bases at J; junction bases unmatched: 6. Germline lookup yields CDR1 MNHEY and CDR2 SVGAGI. This CDR3 contains 14 residues. CDR3 bases: TGTGCCAGCAGCCTCCCGGGACAGGGGTACGAGCAGTACTTC. This translates into CASSLPGQGYEQYF.